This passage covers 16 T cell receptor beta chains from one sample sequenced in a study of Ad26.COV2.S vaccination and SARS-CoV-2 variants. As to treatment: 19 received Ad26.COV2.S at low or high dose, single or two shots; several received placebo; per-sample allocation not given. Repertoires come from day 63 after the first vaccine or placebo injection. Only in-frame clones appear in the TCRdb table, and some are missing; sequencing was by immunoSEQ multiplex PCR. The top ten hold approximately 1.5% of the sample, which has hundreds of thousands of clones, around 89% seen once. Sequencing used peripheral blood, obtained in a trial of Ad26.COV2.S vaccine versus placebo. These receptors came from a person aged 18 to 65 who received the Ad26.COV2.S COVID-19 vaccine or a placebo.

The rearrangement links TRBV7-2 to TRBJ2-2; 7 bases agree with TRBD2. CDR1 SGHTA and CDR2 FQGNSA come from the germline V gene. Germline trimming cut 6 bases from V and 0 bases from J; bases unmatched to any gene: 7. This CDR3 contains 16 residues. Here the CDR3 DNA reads TGTGCCAGCAGGCGCGCTAGCGGAGCGAACACCGGGGAGCTGTTTTTT. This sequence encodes CASRRASGANTGELFF.

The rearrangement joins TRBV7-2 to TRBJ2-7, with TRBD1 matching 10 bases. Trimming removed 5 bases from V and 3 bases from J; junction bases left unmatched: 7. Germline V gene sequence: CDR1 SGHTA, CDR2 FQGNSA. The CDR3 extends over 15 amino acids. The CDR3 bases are TGTGCCAGCAGCCCCCGACAGGGGGCACTCTACGAGCAGTACTTC. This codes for CASSPRQGALYEQYF.

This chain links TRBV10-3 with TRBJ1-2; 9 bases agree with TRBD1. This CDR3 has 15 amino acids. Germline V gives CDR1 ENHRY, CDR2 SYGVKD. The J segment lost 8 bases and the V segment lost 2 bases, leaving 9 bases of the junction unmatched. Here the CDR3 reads CAISEQDLDRGGYTF. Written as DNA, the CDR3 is TGTGCCATCAGTGAGCAGGACCTGGACAGGGGCGGCTACACCTTC.

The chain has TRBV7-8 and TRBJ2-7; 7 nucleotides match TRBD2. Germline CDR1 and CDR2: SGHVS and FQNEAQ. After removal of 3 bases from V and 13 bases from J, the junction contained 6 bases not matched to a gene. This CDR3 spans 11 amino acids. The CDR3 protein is CASSFGLDFYF. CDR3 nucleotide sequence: TGTGCCAGCAGCTTTGGACTAGATTTTTACTTC.

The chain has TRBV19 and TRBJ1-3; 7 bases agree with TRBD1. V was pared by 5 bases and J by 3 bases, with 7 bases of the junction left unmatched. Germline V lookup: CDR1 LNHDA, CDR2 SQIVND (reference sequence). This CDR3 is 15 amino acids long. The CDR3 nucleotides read TGTGCCAGTAGTTTTCACAGGGGCGGTGGAAACACCATATATTTT. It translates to CASSFHRGGGNTIYF.

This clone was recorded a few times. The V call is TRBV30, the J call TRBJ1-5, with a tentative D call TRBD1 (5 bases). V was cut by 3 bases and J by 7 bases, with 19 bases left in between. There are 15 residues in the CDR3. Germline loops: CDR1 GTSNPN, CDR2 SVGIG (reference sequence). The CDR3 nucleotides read TGTGCCTGGAGCCCGGGACGCCAGACGCGGCAGCCCCAGCATTTT. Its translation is CAWSPGRQTRQPQHF.

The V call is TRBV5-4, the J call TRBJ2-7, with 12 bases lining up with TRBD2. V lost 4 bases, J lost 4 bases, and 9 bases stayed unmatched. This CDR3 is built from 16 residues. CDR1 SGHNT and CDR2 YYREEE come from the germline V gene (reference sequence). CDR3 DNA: TGTGCCAGCAGCCCGACGCCGACTAGCGGGAGTTACGAGCAGTACTTC. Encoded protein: CASSPTPTSGSYEQYF.

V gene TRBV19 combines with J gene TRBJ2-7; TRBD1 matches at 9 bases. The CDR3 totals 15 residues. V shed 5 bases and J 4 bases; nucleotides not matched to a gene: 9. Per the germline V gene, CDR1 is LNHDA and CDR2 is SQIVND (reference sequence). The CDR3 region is CASSPGDRAWYEQYF. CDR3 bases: TGTGCCAGTAGTCCGGGGGACAGGGCCTGGTACGAGCAGTACTTC.

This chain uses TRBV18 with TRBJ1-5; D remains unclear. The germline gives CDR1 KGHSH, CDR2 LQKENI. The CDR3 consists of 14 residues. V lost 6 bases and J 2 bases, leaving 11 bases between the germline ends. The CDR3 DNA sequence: TGTGCCAGCTCGAGCAATCAAGGCAATCAGCCCCAGCATTTT. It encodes CASSSNQGNQPQHF.

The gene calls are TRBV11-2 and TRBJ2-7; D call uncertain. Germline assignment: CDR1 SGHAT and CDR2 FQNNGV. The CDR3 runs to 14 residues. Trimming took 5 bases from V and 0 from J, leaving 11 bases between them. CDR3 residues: CASSHRASSYEQYF. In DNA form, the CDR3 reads TGTGCCAGCAGCCACCGAGCTAGCTCCTACGAGCAGTACTTC.

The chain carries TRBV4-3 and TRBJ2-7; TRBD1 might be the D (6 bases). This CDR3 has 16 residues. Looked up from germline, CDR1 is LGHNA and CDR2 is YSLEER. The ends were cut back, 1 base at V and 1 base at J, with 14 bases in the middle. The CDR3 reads CASSQVGGARSYEQYF. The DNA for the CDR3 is TGCGCCAGCAGCCAAGTAGGGGGTGCGAGGTCCTACGAGCAGTACTTC.

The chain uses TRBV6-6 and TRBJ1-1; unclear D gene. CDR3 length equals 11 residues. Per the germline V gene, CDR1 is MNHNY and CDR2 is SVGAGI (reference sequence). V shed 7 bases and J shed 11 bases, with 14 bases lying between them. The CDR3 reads CASTYAGNAFF. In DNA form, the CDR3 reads TGTGCCAGCACCTACGCCGGGAACGCTTTCTTT.

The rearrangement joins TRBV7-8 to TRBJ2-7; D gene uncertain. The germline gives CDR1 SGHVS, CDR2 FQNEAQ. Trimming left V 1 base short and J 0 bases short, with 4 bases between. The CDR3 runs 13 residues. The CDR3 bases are TGTGCCAGCAGCTTAGACCGCTCCTACGAGCAGTACTTC. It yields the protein CASSLDRSYEQYF.

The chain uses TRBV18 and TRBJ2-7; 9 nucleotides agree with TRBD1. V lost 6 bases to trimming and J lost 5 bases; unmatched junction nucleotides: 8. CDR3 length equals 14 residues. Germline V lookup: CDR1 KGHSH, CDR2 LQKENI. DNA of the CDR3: TGTGCCAGCTCGCCCCGGGACAGGGACGACGAGCAGTACTTC. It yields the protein CASSPRDRDDEQYF.

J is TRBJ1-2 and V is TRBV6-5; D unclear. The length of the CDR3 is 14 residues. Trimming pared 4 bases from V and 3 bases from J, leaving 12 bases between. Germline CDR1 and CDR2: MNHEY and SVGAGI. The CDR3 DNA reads TGTGCCAGCAGTTCCCTCGAGTGGGACTATGGCTACACCTTC. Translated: CASSSLEWDYGYTF.

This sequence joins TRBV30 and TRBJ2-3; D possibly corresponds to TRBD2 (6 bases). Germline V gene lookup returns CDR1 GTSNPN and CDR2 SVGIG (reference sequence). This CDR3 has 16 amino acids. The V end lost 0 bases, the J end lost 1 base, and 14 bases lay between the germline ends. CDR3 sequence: CAWSVPGVSGTDTQYF. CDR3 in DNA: TGTGCCTGGAGTGTACCGGGAGTTTCTGGCACAGATACGCAGTATTTT. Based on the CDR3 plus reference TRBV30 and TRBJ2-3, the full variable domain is SQTIHQWPATLVQPVGSPLSLECTVEGTSNPNLYWYRQAAGRGLQLLFYSVGIGQISSEVPQNLSASRPQDRQFILSSKKLLLSDSGFYLCAWSVPGVSGTDTQYFGPGTRLTVL.